The source of this T cell receptor beta chain is a study of T-cell reconstitution after alpha-beta-depleted transplantation in children. Overall study findings and caveats: The origin of alpha-beta T cells about two months after transplant was reportedly several hundred expanded graft clones. From newly produced T cells came most of the T-cell counts and diversity one year after transplant.

Unique molecular identifiers were built into the TCRbeta library. MiXCR was run by TCRdb on the PCR reads, yielding one entry per CDR3 protein. This sample has under 750,000 distinct CDR3 sequences, with roughly 24% found just once. A word on this clonotype: What it recognizes is unknown.

The CDR3 runs to 14 residues. Germline V gives CDR1 SEHNR, CDR2 FQNEAQ (reference sequence). J lost 3 bases, V lost 5 bases, and 6 bases had no gene match. This clonotype was obtained from a boy in the first two years of life who had a stem cell transplant for acute myeloid leukemia, so the T cells may come from the graft donor. Material: PBMCs, mostly from graft donor cells, obtained 360 days after TCRalphabeta/CD19-depleted stem cell transplant. This chain uses TRBV7-9 with TRBJ2-5; 7 bases agree with TRBD2. The CDR3 sequence is CASSGGTTEETQYF. As DNA, the CDR3 is TGTGCCAGCAGCGGCGGGACTACTGAAGAGACCCAGTACTTC.